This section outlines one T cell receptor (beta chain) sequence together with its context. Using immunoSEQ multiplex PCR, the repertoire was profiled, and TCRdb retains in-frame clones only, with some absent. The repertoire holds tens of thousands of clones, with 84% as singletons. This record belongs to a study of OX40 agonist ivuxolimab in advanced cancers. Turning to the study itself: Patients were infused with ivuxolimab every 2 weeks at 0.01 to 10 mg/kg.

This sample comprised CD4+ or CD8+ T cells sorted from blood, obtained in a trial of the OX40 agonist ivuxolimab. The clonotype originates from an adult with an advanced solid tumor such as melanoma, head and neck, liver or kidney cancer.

This CDR3 reads CASSLGAGQYNEQFF. The DNA of the CDR3 is TGTGCCAGCAGCTTAGGGGCAGGGCAATACAATGAGCAGTTCTTC. V gene TRBV5-8 combines with J gene TRBJ2-1; a weak D match, TRBD1 (5 bases). Germline V lookup: CDR1 SGHTS, CDR2 YDEGEE. The ends were cut back, 2 bases at V and 4 bases at J, with 13 bases in the middle. The CDR3 length is 15 residues. Filled out from reference TRBV5-8 and TRBJ2-1, the complete variable domain reads EAGVTQSPTHLIKTRGQQATLRCSPISGHTSVYWYQQALGLGLQFLLWYDEGEERNRGNFPPRFSGRQFPNYSSELNVNALELEDSALYLCASSLGAGQYNEQFFGPGTRLTVL.